This record covers a single T cell receptor beta chain. What it binds is unknown. These data originate in a study of T cells after yellow fever vaccination. Findings and limits, study-wide: On re-exposure, the response was weaker but peaked faster, at day 5 versus 15. After the booster, around 95% of CD4 and 88% of CD8 primary-response clones were re-detected.

The CDR3 contains 15 residues. CDR1 is LGHDT and CDR2 is YNNKEL in the germline V gene (reference sequence). V lost 4 bases and J 6 bases, leaving 19 bases between the germline ends. TCRdb reprocessed the 5' RACE reads with MiXCR, giving one entry per CDR3 protein. The sample holds 200,000 to 300,000 distinct CDR3 sequences, roughly 13% seen once. Sample: CD4+ T cells sorted from PBMCs, taken 45 days after the yellow fever booster vaccination. The chain links TRBV3-1 to TRBJ2-7, with a tentative D call TRBD1 (6 bases). The sequence was obtained from a man aged 25 to 40 who received the YFV17D yellow fever vaccine. The CDR3 spells CASSLLQGTFSEQYF. The CDR3 bases are TGTGCCAGCAGCCTATTACAGGGTACCTTCTCCGAGCAGTACTTC.